This T cell receptor (beta chain) appears in the sequencing data of a study of shared clonotypes between healthy human individuals (dated by TCRdb to the early 2020s). In the study overall: Three men and a couple of women, aged 18 to 49 years, made up the cohort. To estimate repertoire size and how much clonotypes are shared between individuals, the study performed deep sequencing of blood TCR repertoires from roughly five healthy adults. Libraries were prepared and TCR repertoires were sequenced by different laboratories using diverse techniques, in order to increase sequencing depth and limit assay-specific biases. Leukapheresis yielded between about 0.9 and 9 billion PBMCs per donor. Per donor, three plates each were used for CD4 naive and CD4 memory, two for CD8 naive, and one for CD8 memory. Overall study results and their limits: Naive subsets generally had larger estimated clonotype richness than memory subsets. Sharing across a few donors was observed for roughly 5% of naive CD4, over 3% of naive CD8, 2% to 2.5% of memory CD4, and roughly 0.4% of memory CD8 clonotypes. Because the study included only a small number of donors, the genetic and exposure-history diversity represented was limited. Even with the large sequencing depth, rarefaction of the sorted-subset datasets indicated that sequencing was incomplete. Sampling was limited to blood, and TCR repertoires in tissue likely differ from TCR repertoires in blood. Based on pairwise subsampling, the degree of clonotype sharing among donors was expected to be affected by sequencing depth. Compared with non-shared clonotypes, clonotypes shared by all four sorted-subset donors had higher generation probabilities.

Using the deep immunoSEQ assay, TCR CDR3 regions were amplified from genomic DNA by multiplex PCR. Extracted genomic DNA from each cell subset was spread evenly across all wells of several immunoSEQ 96-well plates, with each plate serving as a replicate. Each replicate PCR for sorted subsets received about 200 ng genomic DNA, equal to roughly 30,000 T cell genomes. The purified libraries were quantified using a Qubit 3.0 fluorometer, sized with a Bioanalyzer 2100, and then quantified again using the KAPA Library Quantification kit. A separate single-read 150-cycle Illumina NextSeq 550 flow cell was used to sequence each immunoSEQ 96-well plate. In the source study's methods: Because the immunoSEQ output included only junctional sequences and no quality scores, the filtering could not be the same as the filtering used for full-length reads. Sequences were annotated with PyIR, a Python wrapper for IgBLAST v1.9, using IMGT germline references to assign V/J genes and CDR3. Reads with weak V/J assignments (E-value above 1e-6), missing CDR3, stop codons, out-of-frame junctions, or ambiguous translated residues were removed. V3J clonotypes were defined as sequences sharing an identical inferred V gene, J gene, and CDR3 amino acid sequence. Percentage overlap between repertoires was computed as shared unique clonotypes divided by the size of the smaller repertoire. RTK rarefaction, the Chao1 estimator, and Recon v2.1 estimates of unobserved clonotypes were used to assess repertoire richness. OLGA was used to compute generation probabilities for all TCRbeta clonotypes that the gDNA method yielded from several donors. TCRdb's version of the immuneACCESS table is confined to in-frame rearrangements and falls short of the full clone set. An unresolved V gene accounts for under half of the shortfall where checked; the remainder is of unknown origin. V, J and clone size were drawn from that table, and D and trimming were deduced from the DNA. In this sample the table shows roughly 520,000 clones, roughly 95% of which occur a single time. The top ten constitute 0.05% to 0.07% of the sample.

Healthy HIV-negative adults with no recently reported acute infections or vaccinations were included as donors. All donors were Caucasian adults living in Nashville, Tennessee, USA. Magnetic negative selection was used to enrich CD4+ T cells, after which naive cells were positively selected on CD45RA and the negative fraction became the memory subset. Blood was obtained by leukapheresis, after which PBMCs were separated by Ficoll-Histopaque density gradient centrifugation and cryopreserved in liquid nitrogen vapor phase. Analytical flow cytometry was used to check the purity and quantity of every magnetically sorted T cell population. Genomic DNA was isolated from every sorted fraction and measured by UV absorbance on a Nanodrop 2000c. The CDR3 goes from the cysteine to the phenylalanine over 15 residues. The retained sequence is limited to the CDR3, 45 bases, with the frame set at the first base. Based on the germline V gene (reference sequence), the CDR1 and CDR2 sequences are MNHEY and SMNVEV. Here V drops 6 bases and J drops 4 bases, and the junction holds 8 bases not matched to any gene.

With respect to this clone: Its recognized antigen is unknown. No per-base quality is available; no much larger clone lies one base away.

This sequence was found in a woman aged 25-40 years in good health. Sequencing was carried out using naive CD4+ T cells sorted from blood. Read against the paper, the sample's cell subset or site label means: CD45RA+ positively selected. The receptor chain draws on TRBV27 and TRBJ2-7, with 11 central nucleotides matching TRBD2. The base sequence is TGTGCCAGCAGAAGCCCGGGACTAGCGGAATACGAGCAGTACTTC. Protein translation: CASRSPGLAEYEQYF.